This T cell receptor (beta chain) was retrieved from a study of Graves' ophthalmopathy and Graves' hyperthyroidism. Study-level information: Sampling took place at initial diagnosis, with peripheral blood obtained before any treatment. Findings of the study overall: Clonotypes were expanded in thyroid at above 0.001 frequency, and most also appeared in blood.

This clonotype was counted many times. The target antigen is unknown. The CDR3 sequence is 14 residues long. V lost 2 bases and J 2 bases, leaving 9 bases between the germline ends. Germline V gene sequence: CDR1 MNHEY, CDR2 SVGEGT. As the template, RNA transcripts were used to amplify TCR beta CDR3 regions. RT-PCR in the first round used HTBI primers; a second-round multiplex PCR followed. MiXCR, applied by TCRdb to the multiplex PCR reads, yields one record per CDR3 protein. This table has fewer than 600,000 distinct CDR3 sequences, roughly 14% appearing once. Other autoimmune disease, uncontrolled infection, pregnancy and lactation led to exclusion.

This receptor was obtained from a woman in her thirties with Graves' ophthalmopathy. The source material was blood. This chain joins TRBV6-2 or TRBV6-3 and TRBJ1-1; D is unresolved. The CDR3 here is CASSYSVANTEAFF. CDR3 in DNA: TGTGCCAGCAGTTACAGCGTGGCAAACACTGAAGCTTTCTTT.